A single sample is the source of the 15 T cell receptor beta chains below, sequenced in a study of cytomegalovirus exposure and HLA in healthy donors. PCR was performed using 60 Vbeta and 13 Jbeta primers. Produced via immunoSEQ multiplex PCR; TCRdb's table is partial and in-frame only. The sample consists of fewer than 110,000 clones, 75% of them appearing once. Input material: PBMCs. Receptors originate from a man aged 45-65 years in good health and CMV-seronegative.

This chain joins TRBV5-1 and TRBJ2-1; 13 bases fit TRBD2. V trimming: 4 bases; J trimming: 5 bases; junction bases outside the gene matches: 6. The CDR3 has 16 residues. CDR1 and CDR2 (germline): SGHRS, YFSETQ. The CDR3 DNA follows: TGCGCCAGCAGCCCACCGACTAGCGGGGGGAACAATGAGCAGTTCTTC. Protein sequence: CASSPPTSGGNNEQFF.

This rearrangement joins TRBV30 to TRBJ2-7; TRBD1 matches at 7 bases. With 5 bases clipped from V and 2 bases from J, the junction kept 12 bases outside the gene matches. This CDR3 region has 15 residues. Germline V gene data show CDR1 as GTSNPN and CDR2 as SVGIG (reference sequence). In nucleotides, the CDR3 is TGTGCCTGGGGGGTGCCGGGACAGCGGACCTACGAGCAGTACTTC. It is translated as CAWGVPGQRTYEQYF. Looking up the rest from reference TRBV30 and TRBJ2-7 gives the full variable domain: SQTIHQWPATLVQPVGSPLSLECTVEGTSNPNLYWYRQAAGRGLQLLFYSVGIGQISSEVPQNLSASRPQDRQFILSSKKLLLSDSGFYLCAWGVPGQRTYEQYFGPGTRLTVT.

The gene calls are TRBV7-3 and TRBJ2-2, with D unclear. CDR1 and CDR2 from the germline V gene are SGHTA and FQGTGA. Between the trimmed V and J ends, which lost 2 bases and 1 base, there was a span of 5 bases. CDR3 size: 14 residues. The CDR3 DNA sequence: TGTGCCAGCAGCTTAGCGGAGAACACCGGGGAGCTGTTTTTT. This sequence encodes CASSLAENTGELFF.

The V call is TRBV5-5, the J call TRBJ2-3; D is perhaps TRBD1 (5 bases). V lost 0 bases and J 0 bases, leaving 11 bases between the germline ends. The CDR3 loop spans 16 amino acids. Germline values: CDR1 SGHKS, CDR2 YYEKEE (reference sequence). CDR3 coding DNA: TGTGCCAGCAGCTTGGTAACAGGATATAGCACAGATACGCAGTATTTT. Residues: CASSLVTGYSTDTQYF. Together with reference TRBV5-5 and TRBJ2-3, the CDR3 gives the full variable domain: DAGVTQSPTHLIKTRGQQVTLRCSPISGHKSVSWYQQVLGQGPQFIFQYYEKEERGRGNFPDRFSARQFPNYSSELNVNALLLGDSALYLCASSLVTGYSTDTQYFGPGTRLTVL.

The CDR3 region is CASSKEFGTGELFF. The CDR3 region has the DNA TGCGCCAGCAGCAAGGAGTTCGGGACCGGGGAGCTGTTTTTT. The chain is built from TRBV5-1 and TRBJ2-2; D is uncertain. Germline V gene data show CDR1 as SGHRS and CDR2 as YFSETQ. There are 14 residues in the CDR3. Deletions cut 4 bases from V and 5 bases from J, with 12 bases between. Full variable domain (missing parts from reference TRBV5-1 and TRBJ2-2): KAGVTQTPRYLIKTRGQQVTLSCSPISGHRSVSWYQQTPGQGLQFLFEYFSETQRNKGNFPGRFSGRQFSNSRSEMNVSTLELGDSALYLCASSKEFGTGELFFGEGSRLTVL.

CDR3 in DNA: TGTGCCAGCATTACTGGACAGGGGATTAGGACGGGGTTCTTC. Translating gives CASITGQGIRTGFF. This chain connects TRBV2 to TRBJ2-1, with TRBD1 matching over 9 bases. CDR3 length: 14 residues. In germline, CDR1 is SNHLY, CDR2 FYNNEI. The J segment lost 15 bases and the V segment lost 7 bases, leaving 16 bases of the junction unmatched.

The chain recombines TRBV5-6 with TRBJ2-4; TRBD2 aligns across 15 bases. V shed 4 bases, J shed 1 base, and the junction held 6 bases outside the gene matches. Germline V gene lookup returns CDR1 SGHDT and CDR2 YYEEEE. The CDR3 extends over 18 amino acids. CDR3 in amino acids: CASSTGLAGGLAKNIQYF. The CDR3 DNA reads as TGTGCCAGCAGCACTGGACTAGCGGGAGGGCTTGCCAAAAACATTCAGTACTTC.

The chain employs TRBV11-2 and TRBJ2-2; a weak D match, TRBD2 (5 bases). The CDR3 has 15 amino acids. CDR1 and CDR2 (germline): SGHAT, FQNNGV. V was clipped by 3 bases and J by 2 bases, with 10 bases between them. This chain's CDR3 is CASSLRALNTGELFF. The CDR3 nucleotides read TGTGCCAGCAGCTTGAGGGCCTTAAACACCGGGGAGCTGTTTTTT.

The chain joins TRBV4-2 to TRBJ2-1; TRBD2 matches 11 bases. The V and J ends lost 2 bases and 8 bases, in that order; junction bases with no gene match: 8. The CDR3 is made up of 16 amino acids. In germline, CDR1 is LGHNA, CDR2 YNFKEQ. CDR3 loop: CASSQPTSGARDEQFF. As DNA, the CDR3 is TGTGCCAGCAGCCAACCGACTAGCGGGGCCCGGGATGAGCAGTTCTTC.

This clone has just one count. This CDR3 is CASSPGTGGNQPQHF. In DNA, the CDR3 is TGTGCCAGCAGCCCCGGGACAGGGGGCAATCAGCCCCAGCATTTT. This chain uses TRBV27 with TRBJ1-5, with TRBD1 matching over 10 bases. V lost 6 bases to trimming and J lost 2 bases; unmatched junction nucleotides: 4. Germline-derived CDR1 and CDR2 are MNHEY and SMNVEV (reference sequence). The length of the CDR3 is 15 residues.

This chain connects TRBV28 to TRBJ2-7; TRBD2 agrees at 9 bases. Germline trimming cut 10 bases from V and 2 bases from J; bases unmatched to any gene: 9. Germline assignment: CDR1 MDHEN and CDR2 SYDVKM. The CDR3 extends over 14 amino acids. The DNA for the CDR3 is TGTGCCACCGCCCAGAGCGGGGGGACCTACGAGCAGTACTTC. Its translation is CATAQSGGTYEQYF.

V is TRBV27 and J is TRBJ2-5; maybe TRBD2 (6 bases). Germline CDR1 MNHEY, CDR2 SMNVEV (reference sequence). The ends were cut back, 7 bases at V and 0 bases at J, with 12 bases in the middle. This CDR3 has 14 amino acids. The CDR3 reads CASTSALHQETQYF. The CDR3 nucleotides read TGTGCCAGCACTAGCGCGTTGCACCAAGAGACCCAGTACTTC.

The genes are TRBV2 and TRBJ2-2; 7 positions agree with TRBD1. This CDR3 is built from 14 residues. CDR1 is SNHLY and CDR2 is FYNNEI in the germline V gene. V shed 10 bases and J 2 bases; nucleotides not matched to a gene: 7. The CDR3 DNA sequence: TGTGCCACCAGGCTAGGGGGCAACACCGGGGAGCTGTTTTTT. Its protein is CATRLGGNTGELFF.

To note about this clone: One end of the junction fails to match germline, which may point to a read error. The chain combines TRBV7-9 with TRBJ2-2; 8 positions match TRBD2. The CDR3 spans 16 residues. Per germline, CDR1 SEHNR and CDR2 FQNEAQ (reference sequence). The CDR3: CSSSLASGGSTGELFF. The CDR3 DNA sequence: TGTTCCAGCAGCTTAGCCAGCGGGGGATCTACCGGGGAGCTGTTTTTT.

V and J are TRBV28 and TRBJ2-7, with D possibly matching TRBD1 (6 bases). CDR3 size: 12 residues. V was pared by 1 base and J by 10 bases, with 11 bases between. In germline, CDR1 is MDHEN, CDR2 SYDVKM. CDR3 amino acids: CASSLSWDNQYF. CDR3 bases: TGTGCCAGCAGTTTATCCTGGGACAATCAGTACTTC. Together with reference TRBV28 and TRBJ2-7, the CDR3 gives the full variable domain: DVKVTQSSRYLVKRTGEKVFLECVQDMDHENMFWYRQDPGLGLRLIYFSYDVKMKEKGDIPEGYSVSREKKERFSLILESASTNQTSMYLCASSLSWDNQYFGPGTRLTVT.